This entry lists 11 T cell receptor beta chains sequenced from one sample in a study of blood T cell repertoires in COVID-19. The assay was immunoSEQ multiplex PCR, and TCRdb's table has in-frame clones only and misses some. Here the sample spans 60,000 or so clones, roughly 74% being singletons. The sequenced material came from peripheral blood. All receptors derive from a woman of 80 years or more with acute or convalescent COVID-19.

This clone was observed a single time. The chain joins TRBV14 to TRBJ1-2; TRBD1 agrees at 7 bases. Germline V gene sequence: CDR1 SGHDN, CDR2 FVKESK. This CDR3 has 12 residues. The V segment lost 4 bases and the J segment 7 bases; nucleotides outside the gene matches: 3. The CDR3 DNA reads as TGTGCCAGCAGCCGGGGGACAGTTGGCTACACCTTC. Translated: CASSRGTVGYTF.

This clone was counted a few times. V gene TRBV20-1 combines with J gene TRBJ1-1; D gene ambiguous. This CDR3 comprises 15 residues. Per the germline V gene, CDR1 is DFQATT and CDR2 is SNEGSKA (reference sequence). Trimming took off 3 bases at V and 7 bases at J, with 21 bases between the two ends. CDR3 amino acids: CSASETGGKVDEAFF. The DNA of the CDR3 is TGCAGTGCTAGTGAAACTGGAGGTAAGGTGGATGAAGCTTTCTTT.

This clone was seen a single time. V usage is TRBV10-2 and J usage is TRBJ2-3; TRBD2 matches 8 bases. V trimming: 6 bases; J trimming: 6 bases; junction bases outside the gene matches: 8. This CDR3 contains 14 residues. Germline V CDR1 and CDR2: WSHSY, SAAADI. CDR3 amino acids: CASRREGMMDTQYF. The CDR3 nucleotides read TGCGCCAGCAGACGGGAGGGCATGATGGATACGCAGTATTTT.

The genes are TRBV9 and TRBJ1-2; the match to TRBD1 covers 10 bases. The CDR3 extends over 15 amino acids. Germline loops: CDR1 SGDLS, CDR2 YYNGEE. V lost 0 bases and J lost 3; bases outside the gene matches: 2. The CDR3 sequence is CASSVGGTGDYGYTF. For the CDR3, the DNA is TGTGCCAGCAGCGTAGGCGGGACAGGGGACTATGGCTACACCTTC.

This clone was seen just once. The V gene is TRBV14, the J gene TRBJ1-1, with 7 bases lining up with TRBD1. CDR1 is SGHDN, CDR2 FVKESK, per germline. Trimming took 4 bases from V and 5 from J; bases not matched to a gene: 10. The CDR3 consists of 15 residues. The CDR3 DNA reads as TGTGCCAGCAGCCCGACAACTACAGGGGATACTGAAGCTTTCTTT. Amino acids: CASSPTTTGDTEAFF.

The rearrangement links TRBV9 to TRBJ2-3; D possibly corresponds to TRBD2 (5 bases). V lost 4 bases and J lost 1, with 13 bases in between. From germline, CDR1 is SGDLS and CDR2 YYNGEE. The CDR3 totals 15 residues. The CDR3 nucleotides read TGTGCCAGCAGCCCAGAGGGTAGCGGCACAGATACGCAGTATTTT. Translating it yields CASSPEGSGTDTQYF.

This chain uses TRBV5-4 with TRBJ1-2; the D is unclear. Trimming removed 2 bases from V and 5 bases from J, with 4 bases in between. The CDR3 covers 11 residues. Germline values: CDR1 SGHNT, CDR2 YYREEE (reference sequence). The CDR3, as DNA: TGTGCCAGCAGCTTTAATTATGGCTACACCTTC. This gives the protein CASSFNYGYTF.

The genes are TRBV7-8 and TRBJ1-2, with D possibly TRBD1 on 6 matching bases. CDR3 length: 16 amino acids. Germline V gene data show CDR1 as SGHVS and CDR2 as FQNEAQ. With 5 bases removed from V and 0 bases from J, the gap between germline ends came to 16 bases. CDR3 amino acids: CASSTTGTPSNYGYTF. Here the CDR3 DNA reads TGTGCCAGCAGCACCACCGGGACACCTTCTAACTATGGCTACACCTTC.

The genes are TRBV19 and TRBJ2-1, with 10 bases lining up with TRBD2. Trimming took 5 bases from V and 12 from J; bases not matched to a gene: 10. The germline CDR1 and CDR2 sequences are LNHDA and SQIVND (reference sequence). This CDR3 is built from 14 residues. CDR3 DNA sequence: TGTGCCAGTAGTCCCTCAGCGGGAGGGCCCGGGCAGTTCTTC. Its protein is CASSPSAGGPGQFF.

About this clone itself: In the same sample, other DNA sequences code for this CDR3. CDR3 coding DNA: TGTGCCAGCAGCTTAGGGCTGAACAATGAGCAGTTCTTC. Protein product: CASSLGLNNEQFF. This chain links TRBV7-2 with TRBJ2-1; no clear D gene. The CDR3 has 13 amino acids. Trimming took 1 base from V and 5 from J, leaving 6 bases between them. Germline lookup yields CDR1 SGHTA and CDR2 FQGNSA.

This clone has a single count. The chain uses TRBV29-1 and TRBJ2-6; TRBD1 is a possible D gene (6 bases). CDR3 size: 15 residues. Germline V lookup: CDR1 SQVTM, CDR2 ANQGSEA. Trimming shortened V by 0 bases and J by 4 bases, and 10 bases separated the two germline ends. CDR3: CSVEDRGTGANVLTF. The CDR3 DNA reads TGCAGCGTTGAAGACAGGGGTACCGGGGCCAACGTCCTGACTTTC. Filled out from reference TRBV29-1 and TRBJ2-6, the complete variable domain reads SAVISQKPSRDICQRGTSLTIQCQVDSQVTMMFWYRQQPGQSLTLIATANQGSEATYESGFVIDKFPISRPNLTFSTLTVSNMSPEDSSIYLCSVEDRGTGANVLTFGAGSRLTVL.